A selection of T cell receptor beta chains follows, all from one sample in a study of blood T cell repertoires in COVID-19. Sequencing used immunoSEQ multiplex PCR; TCRdb keeps in-frame clones, though not all of them. Among some 150,000 clones listed, about 89% were seen once. Sequencing used peripheral blood. The source is a man in his fifties or sixties with active or convalescent COVID-19. The CDR3 runs from the conserved cysteine through the conserved F or W. The order of the fields is J gene, clone size, D gene, V gene, CDR3 protein, CDR3 DNA. D genes are given only for firm matches. Size is omitted from some rows. Given values are once, few, many or a class for expanded clones.

J gene: TRBJ2-2
clone size: .
D gene: .
V gene: TRBV19
CDR3 protein: CASSNLRDSPNTGELFF
CDR3 DNA: TGTGCCAGTAGTAATCTCCGGGACTCCCCCAACACCGGGGAGCTGTTTTTT

J gene: TRBJ1-1
clone size: .
D gene: .
V gene: TRBV28
CDR3 protein: CASSPSGGPVAEAFF
CDR3 DNA: TGTGCCAGCAGTCCGAGTGGGGGCCCGGTAGCTGAAGCTTTCTTT

J gene: TRBJ1-3
clone size: .
D gene: .
V gene: TRBV7-9
CDR3 protein: CASSYLGAGAYSGNTIYF
CDR3 DNA: TGTGCCAGCAGCTACTTGGGGGCAGGGGCGTACTCTGGAAACACCATATATTTT

J gene: TRBJ2-1
clone size: .
D gene: .
V gene: TRBV7-7
CDR3 protein: CASSLAITGRNEQFF
CDR3 DNA: TGTGCCAGCAGCTTAGCGATTACAGGGCGAAATGAGCAGTTCTTC

J gene: TRBJ2-5
clone size: .
D gene: .
V gene: TRBV9
CDR3 protein: CASSVLGGHQETQYF
CDR3 DNA: TGTGCCAGCAGCGTTTTGGGAGGCCACCAAGAGACCCAGTACTTC

J gene: TRBJ2-7
clone size: .
D gene: TRBD2
V gene: TRBV5-5
CDR3 protein: CASSLVLAGQRPQYF
CDR3 DNA: TGTGCCAGCAGCTTGGTTCTAGCGGGACAACGCCCGCAGTACTTC

J gene: TRBJ2-5
clone size: .
D gene: .
V gene: TRBV5-1
CDR3 protein: CASSSPPGLPQETQYF
CDR3 DNA: TGCGCCAGCAGCTCCCCCCCTGGGCTCCCCCAAGAGACCCAGTACTTC

J gene: TRBJ2-5
clone size: .
D gene: .
V gene: TRBV7-3
CDR3 protein: CASIIHGLQETQYF
CDR3 DNA: TGTGCCAGCATCATACACGGACTTCAGGAGACCCAGTACTTC

J gene: TRBJ1-3
clone size: .
D gene: .
V gene: TRBV6-5
CDR3 protein: CASRSQGGNTIYF
CDR3 DNA: TGTGCCAGCAGGTCCCAGGGAGGAAACACCATATATTTT

J gene: TRBJ1-1
clone size: .
D gene: TRBD1
V gene: TRBV6-5
CDR3 protein: CASNPDRVNAEAFF
CDR3 DNA: TGTGCCAGCAACCCGGACAGGGTTAACGCTGAAGCTTTCTTT

J gene: TRBJ1-3
clone size: .
D gene: TRBD1
V gene: TRBV18
CDR3 protein: CASSPLGQGGNTIYF
CDR3 DNA: TGTGCCAGCTCACCCCTAGGACAGGGTGGAAACACCATATATTTT

J gene: TRBJ1-5
clone size: .
D gene: .
V gene: TRBV6-1
CDR3 protein: CASSERGLSNQPQHF
CDR3 DNA: TGTGCCAGCAGTGAGCGGGGGCTGAGCAATCAGCCCCAGCATTTT

J gene: TRBJ2-7
clone size: once
D gene: .
V gene: TRBV5-4
CDR3 protein: CASSFNRAYEQYF
CDR3 DNA: TGTGCCAGCAGCTTTAACAGGGCCTACGAGCAGTACTTC

J gene: TRBJ2-2
clone size: .
D gene: .
V gene: TRBV4-1
CDR3 protein: CASSFRSLAGELFF
CDR3 DNA: TGCGCCAGCAGTTTTAGGAGCCTAGCCGGGGAGCTGTTTTTT

J gene: TRBJ2-1
clone size: .
D gene: TRBD2
V gene: TRBV3-1/TRBV3-2
CDR3 protein: CASSQGGLAGASYNEQFF
CDR3 DNA: TGTGCCAGCAGCCAAGGGGGACTAGCGGGAGCCTCCTACAATGAGCAGTTCTTC

J gene: TRBJ2-5
clone size: few
D gene: TRBD2
V gene: TRBV28
CDR3 protein: CASSLFAGGNQETQYF
CDR3 DNA: TGTGCCAGCAGTTTATTTGCGGGGGGCAATCAAGAGACCCAGTACTTC

J gene: TRBJ1-5
clone size: .
D gene: TRBD1
V gene: TRBV7-8
CDR3 protein: CASSVGTGPDYSNQPQHF
CDR3 DNA: TGTGCCAGCAGCGTCGGGACAGGGCCTGACTATAGCAATCAGCCCCAGCATTTT